The 30 T cell receptor beta chains below all came from one sample that was sequenced in a study of radiation and T cells in renal cell carcinoma. TCRdb's table, derived via immunoSEQ multiplex PCR, lists solely in-frame clones and lacks some. This table holds some 150,000 clones, approximately 87% found once. Time point: baseline pretreatment blood. Stated treatment: 15 Gy SBRT to primary tumor, nephrectomy 4 weeks later. This specimen consisted of blood, obtained from a patient whose treatment included radiotherapy and nephrectomy. The receptors derive from a woman aged 45-65 years with renal cell carcinoma.

V and J are TRBV7-9 and TRBJ1-6; D not certain. The germline CDR1 and CDR2 sequences are SEHNR and FQNEAQ (reference sequence). V was cut by 1 base and J by 6 bases, with 7 bases left in between. The CDR3 extends over 14 amino acids. The CDR3 here is CASSLGGLNSPLHF. CDR3 DNA sequence: TGTGCCAGCAGCTTAGGGGGTCTTAATTCACCCCTCCACTTT. Based on the CDR3 plus reference TRBV7-9 and TRBJ1-6, the full variable domain is DTGVSQNPRHKITKRGQNVTFRCDPISEHNRLYWYRQTLGQGPEFLTYFQNEAQLEKSRLLSDRFSAERPKGSFSTLEIQRTEQGDSAMYLCASSLGGLNSPLHFGNGTRLTVT.

The V call is TRBV28, the J call TRBJ1-3; TRBD1 might be the D (5 bases). The V gene's germline CDR1 is MDHEN and CDR2 SYDVKM. Trimming took 6 bases from V and 2 from J, leaving 14 bases between them. CDR3 length equals 15 residues. CDR3 bases: TGTGCCAGCAGGCTACGGGGCCAGGCTGGAAACACCATATATTTT. As protein: CASRLRGQAGNTIYF.

In this sample, this clone turned up a few times. This sequence joins TRBV28 and TRBJ2-1, with D perhaps being TRBD1 or TRBD2 (7 bases each). The CDR3 runs 17 residues. Trimming left V 4 bases short and J 7 bases short, with 23 bases between. CDR1 and CDR2 from the germline V gene are MDHEN and SYDVKM. CDR3 bases: TGTGCCAGCAGTTCGATACCTTACAGGGGAGGGGAAAATGAGCAGTTCTTC. It translates to CASSSIPYRGGENEQFF. The variable domain in full, completed from reference TRBV28 and TRBJ2-1, reads DVKVTQSSRYLVKRTGEKVFLECVQDMDHENMFWYRQDPGLGLRLIYFSYDVKMKEKGDIPEGYSVSREKKERFSLILESASTNQTSMYLCASSSIPYRGGENEQFFGPGTRLTVL.

This chain connects TRBV7-6 to TRBJ2-7; D is ambiguous. The length of the CDR3 is 16 residues. The germline V gene has CDR1 SGHVS and CDR2 FNYEAQ. Trimming took 5 bases from V and 7 from J, leaving 24 bases between them. CDR3 in DNA: TGTGCCAGCAGCGTCCAGGAAGCGTCCGTGTACATGGAGCAGTACTTC. Residues: CASSVQEASVYMEQYF.

V and J are TRBV5-1 and TRBJ2-3; the match to TRBD2 covers 9 bases. Germline CDR1 reads SGHRS; CDR2 reads YFSETQ. This CDR3 is built from 15 residues. V dropped 0 bases and J dropped 5; count of bases not matched to a gene: 4. CDR3 loop: CASSLGRGGLDTQYF. The CDR3 region has the DNA TGCGCCAGCAGCTTGGGGCGGGGGGGCCTAGATACGCAGTATTTT. Together with reference TRBV5-1 and TRBJ2-3, the CDR3 gives the full variable domain: KAGVTQTPRYLIKTRGQQVTLSCSPISGHRSVSWYQQTPGQGLQFLFEYFSETQRNKGNFPGRFSGRQFSNSRSEMNVSTLELGDSALYLCASSLGRGGLDTQYFGPGTRLTVL.

The V gene is TRBV9, the J gene TRBJ1-2; D is undetermined. Per germline, CDR1 SGDLS and CDR2 YYNGEE. This CDR3 has 13 amino acids. Trimming cost V 6 bases and J 6 bases, with 15 bases left between them. CDR3 nucleotide sequence: TGTGCCAGCAAGGAGGGAGGGTCGGATGGCTACACCTTC. Its translation: CASKEGGSDGYTF.

CDR3 in amino acids: CASSLGGGNEQYF. CDR3 nucleotides: TGCGCCAGCAGCTTGGGAGGGGGGAACGAGCAGTACTTC. This chain links TRBV5-1 with TRBJ2-7, with D perhaps matching TRBD1 or TRBD2 (6 bases each). This CDR3 has 13 amino acids. The V end was cut by 0 bases, the J end by 5 bases, with 9 bases between. Germline values: CDR1 SGHRS, CDR2 YFSETQ. Full variable domain (remainder filled in from reference TRBV5-1 and TRBJ2-7): KAGVTQTPRYLIKTRGQQVTLSCSPISGHRSVSWYQQTPGQGLQFLFEYFSETQRNKGNFPGRFSGRQFSNSRSEMNVSTLELGDSALYLCASSLGGGNEQYFGPGTRLTVT.

This clone was found once. The same CDR3 is also encoded by other DNA sequences in this sample. The gene calls are TRBV7-2 and TRBJ1-2; D uncertain. Germline-derived CDR1 and CDR2 are SGHTA and FQGNSA. The CDR3 consists of 13 residues. Trimming pared 7 bases from V and 4 bases from J, leaving 13 bases between. The CDR3 DNA follows: TGTGCCAGCACCCCTTCTGGCAGCTATGGCTACACCTTC. Translation gives CASTPSGSYGYTF.

J is TRBJ1-6 and V is TRBV2; 10 positions match TRBD1. The germline V gene encodes CDR1 SNHLY and CDR2 FYNNEI. The junction had 3 bases not matched to a gene; V was cut back by 6 bases and J by 7 bases. The CDR3 loop spans 14 amino acids. In nucleotides, the CDR3 is TGTGCCAGCAGCCGGGGACAGGGGAATTCACCCCTCCACTTT. This gives the protein CASSRGQGNSPLHF.

V usage is TRBV9 and J usage is TRBJ2-3, with unresolved D. The germline V and J ends were trimmed by 2 bases and 2 bases, with 9 bases remaining between them. The CDR3 consists of 14 residues. CDR1 is SGDLS and CDR2 is YYNGEE in the germline V gene. The DNA for the CDR3 is TGTGCCAGCAGCGTTGACCAAGACACAGATACGCAGTATTTT. This codes for CASSVDQDTDTQYF.

In its sample, this clone was seen once. The CDR3 here is CASSLDQGETQYF. The CDR3 DNA reads TGTGCCAGCTCCCTTGATCAGGGGGAGACCCAGTACTTC. The V call is TRBV18, the J call TRBJ2-5; perhaps TRBD1 as D (6 bases). The germline V gene encodes CDR1 KGHSH and CDR2 LQKENI. Trimming pared 6 bases from V and 5 bases from J, leaving 13 bases between. The CDR3 consists of 13 residues.

The genes are TRBV7-2 and TRBJ1-6, with 7 bases matching TRBD1. CDR3 size: 15 residues. The V and J ends lost 4 bases and 6 bases, in that order; junction bases with no gene match: 6. In germline, CDR1 is SGHTA, CDR2 FQGNSA. In DNA, the CDR3 is TGTGCCAGCAGCTCAAGACAGGGAGGTAATTCACCCCTCCACTTT. Translation: CASSSRQGGNSPLHF.

The chain uses TRBV25-1 and TRBJ2-7; possibly TRBD2 for D (5 bases). This CDR3 is built from 14 residues. From germline, CDR1 is MGHDK and CDR2 SYGVNS. V gave up 1 base and J gave up 3 bases, with 10 bases separating them. CDR3 bases: TGTGCCAGCAGTGAATCCCCTAGCTACTACGAGCAGTACTTC. Translation: CASSESPSYYEQYF.

The chain joins TRBV5-1 to TRBJ1-4, with D possibly being TRBD1 (5 bases). Germline V gives CDR1 SGHRS, CDR2 YFSETQ. The CDR3 consists of 15 residues. Trimming took off 3 bases at V and 10 bases at J, with 19 bases between the two ends. In DNA form, the CDR3 reads TGCGCCAGCAGCTCGTCAGTCGGATCCCAGGGAAAACTGTTTTTT. It codes for CASSSSVGSQGKLFF.

The V call is TRBV4-2, the J call TRBJ2-1, with D possibly being TRBD2 (5 bases). The CDR3 spans 15 residues. Trimming cost V 1 base and J 2 bases, with 9 bases left between them. The germline V gene has CDR1 LGHNA and CDR2 YNFKEQ. The CDR3 reads CASSQGTEAYNEQFF. The CDR3, as DNA: TGTGCCAGCAGCCAAGGGACTGAGGCCTACAATGAGCAGTTCTTC.

The chain carries TRBV30 and TRBJ1-6; the D gene is possibly TRBD1 (5 bases). The length of the CDR3 is 13 residues. V dropped 0 bases and J dropped 12 bases, with 12 bases sitting between them. The germline V gene encodes CDR1 GTSNPN and CDR2 SVGIG (reference sequence). The CDR3 nucleotides read TGTGCCTGGAGTGTCTCCCGGGGCTTACCCCTCCACTTT. Amino acids: CAWSVSRGLPLHF.

CDR3 bases: TGTGCCACCAGCAGGGCTCGGGCTAAAACCCTTCCGCAGTACTTC. Protein product: CATSRARAKTLPQYF. The chain uses TRBV15 and TRBJ2-5; unclear D gene. Germline assignment: CDR1 LNHNV and CDR2 YYDKDF (reference sequence). Trimming took 3 bases from V and 11 from J, leaving 22 bases between them. The CDR3 has 15 amino acids.

In its sample, this clone was seen once. The rearrangement joins TRBV19 to TRBJ2-3, with 9 bases identical to TRBD1. This CDR3 region has 17 residues. The germline V gene has CDR1 LNHDA and CDR2 SQIVND (reference sequence). V shed 4 bases, J shed 2 bases, and the junction held 10 bases outside the gene matches. CDR3 sequence: CASSTGTGLPYTDTQYF. The CDR3 coding sequence is TGTGCCAGTAGTACCGGGACAGGGCTTCCCTACACAGATACGCAGTATTTT.

The chain employs TRBV10-3 and TRBJ1-1, with D unclear. Germline lookup yields CDR1 ENHRY and CDR2 SYGVKD. Trimming pared 7 bases from V and 4 bases from J, leaving 10 bases between. CDR3 length equals 12 residues. CDR3 in amino acids: CAITAGSTEAFF. The CDR3 nucleotides read TGTGCCATCACCGCGGGGAGCACTGAAGCTTTCTTT.

The chain recombines TRBV4-3 with TRBJ2-7; the D gene could be TRBD1 or TRBD2 (5 bases each). The V and J ends lost 1 base and 6 bases respectively, with 13 bases between them. The CDR3 sequence is 14 residues long. The germline V gene has CDR1 LGHNA and CDR2 YSLEER. CDR3 DNA: TGCGCCAGCAGCCAAGGAGACGGGACGGGCGAGCAGTACTTC. Translated, it gives CASSQGDGTGEQYF.

The count of this clone is one. This chain links TRBV5-3 with TRBJ1-5, with D possibly TRBD1 on 6 matching bases. TRBV5-3 is identified as an open reading frame with a role that is uncertain. The CDR3 runs 14 residues. V was clipped by 8 bases and J by 0 bases, with 12 bases between them. The CDR3 reads CASGGQNSNQPQHF. The CDR3 nucleotides read TGTGCCAGCGGCGGACAGAATAGCAATCAGCCCCAGCATTTT.

This clone was observed once. The chain carries TRBV27 and TRBJ2-1, with no clear D. CDR3 size: 13 residues. Trimming shortened V by 2 bases and J by 9 bases, and 11 bases separated the two germline ends. Per the germline V gene, CDR1 is MNHEY and CDR2 is SMNVEV (reference sequence). CDR3 amino acids: CASSLVSSGEQFF. CDR3 coding DNA: TGTGCCAGCAGTTTAGTTAGTTCTGGTGAGCAGTTCTTC.

CDR3 sequence: CASSIDLGKLFF. Written as DNA, the CDR3 is TGTGCCAGCAGCATAGACCTAGGAAAACTGTTTTTT. The chain is built from TRBV7-2 and TRBJ1-4; D is undetermined. V was pared by 5 bases and J by 10 bases, with 11 bases between. Germline CDR1 and CDR2: SGHTA and FQGNSA. This CDR3 has 12 residues.

The gene calls are TRBV6-4 and TRBJ1-1; D remains unclear. This CDR3 is built from 14 residues. CDR1 is MRHNA, CDR2 SNTAGT, per germline. V gave up 5 bases and J gave up 4 bases, with 14 bases separating them. CDR3 in DNA: TGTGCCAGCAGTTTTTCCGGACCCTCCACTGAAGCTTTCTTT. Protein product: CASSFSGPSTEAFF.

The V and J genes are TRBV4-2 and TRBJ1-1; D remains unclear. CDR3 length: 15 residues. V lost 4 bases, J lost 3 bases, and 15 bases lay in between. Germline V gene data show CDR1 as LGHNA and CDR2 as YNFKEQ. CDR3 amino acids: CASSPEAGRDTEAFF. The DNA of the CDR3 is TGTGCCAGCAGCCCCGAGGCGGGGAGAGACACTGAAGCTTTCTTT.

V gene TRBV5-4 combines with J gene TRBJ2-1; D may be TRBD1 (5 bases). Germline values: CDR1 SGHNT, CDR2 YYREEE (reference sequence). Between the trimmed V and J ends, which lost 4 bases and 5 bases, there was a span of 19 bases. The CDR3 covers 16 residues. CDR3 DNA sequence: TGTGCCAGCAGCGGCATGTTGACCAAGGGGAACAATGAGCAGTTCTTC. Its translation is CASSGMLTKGNNEQFF.

The CDR3 here is CASSGQGKAFYTF. For the CDR3, the DNA is TGTGCCAGCAGTGGGCAGGGGAAGGCTTTCTACACCTTC. The chain is built from TRBV6-5 and TRBJ1-2; TRBD1 is a possible D gene (6 bases). CDR1 MNHEY and CDR2 SVGAGI come from the germline V gene. This CDR3 has 13 amino acids. Trimming took off 5 bases at V and 10 bases at J, with 17 bases between the two ends.

The chain couples TRBV4-1 to TRBJ1-5; TRBD1 aligns across 7 bases. The length of the CDR3 is 13 residues. V trimming: 5 bases; J trimming: 7 bases; junction bases outside the gene matches: 5. Germline V CDR1 and CDR2: MGHRA, YSYEKL. The CDR3 DNA is TGCGCCAGCAGCAGGGGGCCGGGACAGCCCCAGCATTTT. This gives the protein CASSRGPGQPQHF.

The CDR3 coding sequence is TGTGCCAGCAGCGTAGCTCCCACAGCGCACTCTGGGGCCAACGTCCTGACTTTC. It specifies CASSVAPTAHSGANVLTF. The chain has TRBV9 and TRBJ2-6, with D hard to call. The CDR3 has 18 residues. V lost 0 bases and J lost 0, with 13 bases in between. Looked up from germline, CDR1 is SGDLS and CDR2 is YYNGEE.

This clone was seen a single time. This rearrangement joins TRBV15 to TRBJ1-6, with 7 positions matching TRBD1. This CDR3 has 17 amino acids. Germline CDR1 is LNHNV and CDR2 is YYDKDF (reference sequence). The ends lost 5 bases at V and 6 bases at J; junction bases unmatched: 13. Here the CDR3 DNA reads TGTGCCACCAGCGGTGGGATAGGGACAGCAACTAATTCACCCCTCCACTTT. Amino acids: CATSGGIGTATNSPLHF.